This TCR beta chain was obtained from a study of neurological immune-mediated disorders. Points from the study as a whole: No expanded-clone CDR3 amino acid sequence recurred across subjects, suggesting private TCR-beta repertoires.

Remarks on this clonotype: The antigen is undetermined. At one of its ends the junction is not consistent with the germline gene, which may arise from a read error.

CDR3 size: 16 residues. From germline, CDR1 is SGHAT and CDR2 FQNNGV. MiXCR, run by TCRdb on the 5' RACE reads, gives a single entry per CDR3 protein. The repertoire holds approximately 50,000 distinct CDR3 sequences, about 4.1% seen once, with 6.5% in the top ten. The sample was PBMCs. V and J are TRBV11-2 and TRBJ2-1; D may be TRBD1 (6 bases). The source is a man between 60 and 75 years old with multiple sclerosis. CDR3 nucleotides: TGTTCCAGCAGCGCCTACAGGGTCAGCTCCTACAATGAGCAGTTCTTC. It is translated as CSSSAYRVSSYNEQFF.